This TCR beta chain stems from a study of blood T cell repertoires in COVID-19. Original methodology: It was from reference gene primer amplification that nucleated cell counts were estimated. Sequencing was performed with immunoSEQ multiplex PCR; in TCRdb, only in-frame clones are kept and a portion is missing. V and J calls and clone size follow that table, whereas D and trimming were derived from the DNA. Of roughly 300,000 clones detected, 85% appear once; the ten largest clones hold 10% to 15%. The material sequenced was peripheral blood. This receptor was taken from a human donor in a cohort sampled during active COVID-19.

CDR3 region: CASSIRKGISTDTQYF. CDR3 DNA sequence: TGTGCCAGTAGTATCAGGAAGGGGATAAGCACAGATACGCAGTATTTT. J is TRBJ2-3 and V is TRBV19; D is possibly TRBD1 (5 bases). The germline V gene encodes CDR1 LNHDA and CDR2 SQIVND (reference sequence). Trimming shortened V by 3 bases and J by 0 bases, and 13 bases separated the two germline ends. The CDR3 is made up of 16 amino acids.